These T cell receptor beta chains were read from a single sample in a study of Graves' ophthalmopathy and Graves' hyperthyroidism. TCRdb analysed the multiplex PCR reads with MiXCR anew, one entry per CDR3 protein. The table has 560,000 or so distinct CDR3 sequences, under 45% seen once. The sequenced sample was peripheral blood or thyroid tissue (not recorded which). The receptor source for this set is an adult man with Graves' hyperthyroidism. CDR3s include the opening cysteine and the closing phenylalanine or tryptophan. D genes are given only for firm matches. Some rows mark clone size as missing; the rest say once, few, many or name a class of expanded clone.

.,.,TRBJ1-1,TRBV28,TGTGCCAGCAGTTTAACCCAGGAATACACTGAAGCTTTCTTT,CASSLTQEYTEAFF
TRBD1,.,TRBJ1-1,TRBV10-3,TGTGCCATCAGTGAACAGGGGCGGATGAACACTGAAGCTTTCTTT,CAISEQGRMNTEAFF
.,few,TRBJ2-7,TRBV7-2,TGTGCCAGCAGTGCTAGAACAGGGAGCTCCTACGAGCAGTACTTC,CASSARTGSSYEQYF
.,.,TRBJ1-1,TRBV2,TGTGCCAGACAGAAGGATCTGAACACTGAAGCTCTGTTT,CARQKDLNTEALF
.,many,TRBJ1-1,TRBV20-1,TGCAGTGCTAGTTCAGCCGCACTTCTGGACACTGAAGCTTTCTTT,CSASSAALLDTEAFF
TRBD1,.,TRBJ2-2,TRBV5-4,TGTGCCAGCAGCTTGGGACAGGGGGTCTGGACCGGGGAGCTGTTTTTT,CASSLGQGVWTGELFF
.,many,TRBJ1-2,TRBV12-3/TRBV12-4,TGTGCCAGCAGTCTACAGGGTCTCTATGGCTACACCTTC,CASSLQGLYGYTF
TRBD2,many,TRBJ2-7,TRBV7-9,TGTGCCAGCAGCTTTTCTAGCGGGTTATCCTACGAGCAGTACTTC,CASSFSSGLSYEQYF
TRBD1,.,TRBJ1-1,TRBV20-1,TGCAGTGCTAGAGATTCCGGCAGGGGGCTTAACACTGAAGCTTTCTTT,CSARDSGRGLNTEAFF
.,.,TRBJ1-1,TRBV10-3,.,CAICSARAGAVNTEAFF
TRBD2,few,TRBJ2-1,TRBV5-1,TGCGCCAGCCGGTTAGCGGGACTCTACAATGAGCAGTTCTTC,CASRLAGLYNEQFF
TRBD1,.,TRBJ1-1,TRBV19,TGTGCCAGTAGTACCCAGGGGGCCACTGAAGCTTTCTTT,CASSTQGATEAFF
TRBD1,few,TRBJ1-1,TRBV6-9,TGTGCCAGCAGTGCACCACAGGGGAGGACTGAAGCTTTCTTT,CASSAPQGRTEAFF
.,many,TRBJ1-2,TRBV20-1,TGCAGTGCTAGAGATGGGCGGAGAGCTAACTATGGCTACACCTTC,CSARDGRRANYGYTF
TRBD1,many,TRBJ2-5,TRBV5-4,TGTGCCAGCAGCTTACAGGGGTCGGAGACCCAGTACTTC,CASSLQGSETQYF
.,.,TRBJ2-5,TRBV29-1,TGCAGCGGGGGCGGCGGGGAGACCCAGTACTTC,CSGGGGETQYF
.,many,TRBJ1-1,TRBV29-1,TGCAGCGACATGACAGTAAACACTGAAGCTTTCTTT,CSDMTVNTEAFF
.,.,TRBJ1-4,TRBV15,TGTGCCACCAGCAGACAGGGTCTTGTGAGGGAAAAACTGTTTTTT,CATSRQGLVREKLFF
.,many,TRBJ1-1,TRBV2,TGTGCCAGCAGTGAGGGGGCCGGGGGGTTAAACACTGAAGCTTTCTTT,CASSEGAGGLNTEAFF
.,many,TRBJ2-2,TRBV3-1,TGTGCCAGCAGCCAAGCCAGAGGCGGGGAGCTGTTTTTT,CASSQARGGELFF
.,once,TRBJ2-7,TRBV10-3,TGTGCCATCAGTGATTTGGGGGGCGAGCAGTACTTC,CAISDLGGEQYF
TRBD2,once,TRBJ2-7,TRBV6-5,TGTGCCAGCAGTGCCGGGGGGAACGAGCAGTACTTC,CASSAGGNEQYF
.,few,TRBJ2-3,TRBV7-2,TGTGCCAGCAGCCGCGACAGGTCTAGCACAGATACGCAGTATTTT,CASSRDRSSTDTQYF